Below, one T cell receptor (beta chain) is given with its context. The protocol was immunoSEQ multiplex PCR, while the TCRdb copy is restricted to in-frame clones and leaves out a portion. The sample has some 83,000 clones, 86% seen once; the top ten hold roughly 15%. These data come from a study of blood T cell repertoires in COVID-19. The overall study: Acute and convalescent COVID-19 specimens originated in the United States, Italy and Spain.

This CDR3 has 15 residues. The J segment lost 5 bases and the V segment lost 5 bases, leaving 7 bases of the junction unmatched. In germline, CDR1 is SEHNR, CDR2 FQNEAQ (reference sequence). This chain joins TRBV7-9 and TRBJ1-4; 8 bases agree with TRBD1. The receptor was derived from an elderly man in a cohort sampled during active COVID-19. Sequencing input: peripheral blood. The CDR3 reads CASSPGQGTNEKLFF. Here the CDR3 DNA reads TGTGCCAGCAGCCCCGGACAGGGAACGAATGAAAAACTGTTTTTT.